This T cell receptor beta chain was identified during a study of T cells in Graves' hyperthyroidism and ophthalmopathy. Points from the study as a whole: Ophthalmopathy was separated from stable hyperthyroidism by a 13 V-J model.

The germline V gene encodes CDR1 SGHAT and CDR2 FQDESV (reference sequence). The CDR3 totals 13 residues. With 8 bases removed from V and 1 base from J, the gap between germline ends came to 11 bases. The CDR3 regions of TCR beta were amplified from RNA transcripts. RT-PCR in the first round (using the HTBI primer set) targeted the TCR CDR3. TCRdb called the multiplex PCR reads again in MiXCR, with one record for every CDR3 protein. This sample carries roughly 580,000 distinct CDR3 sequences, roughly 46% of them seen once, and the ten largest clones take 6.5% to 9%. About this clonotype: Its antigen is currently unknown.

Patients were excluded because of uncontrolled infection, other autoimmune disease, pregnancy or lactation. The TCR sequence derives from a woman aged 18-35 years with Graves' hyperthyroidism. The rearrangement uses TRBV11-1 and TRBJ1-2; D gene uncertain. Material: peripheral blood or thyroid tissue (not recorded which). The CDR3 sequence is CASPRIHNYGYTF. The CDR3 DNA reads TGTGCCAGCCCCAGGATCCATAACTATGGCTACACCTTC.